The 24 T cell receptor beta chains reported below all come from one sample, sequenced in a study of T cell repertoires in ileal Crohn's disease. The method was immunoSEQ multiplex PCR; TCRdb's version includes in-frame clones alone and lacks a portion of them. Of roughly 17,000 clones listed, 92% are singletons. The time point was: inflamed ileum from the surgical specimen. The material sequenced was ileal tissue. Receptor source: an adult with Crohn's disease.

The V and J genes are TRBV27 and TRBJ1-2; 7 bases map to TRBD1. Trimming took 2 bases from V and 0 from J; bases not matched to a gene: 6. CDR1 is MNHEY, CDR2 SMNVEV, per germline (reference sequence). This CDR3 region has 16 residues. CDR3 in amino acids: CASSLRQGGANYGYTF. As DNA, the CDR3 is TGTGCCAGCAGTTTAAGGCAGGGGGGAGCTAACTATGGCTACACCTTC.

This sequence joins TRBV2 and TRBJ1-4; TRBD1 matches 7 bases. Germline CDR1 reads SNHLY; CDR2 reads FYNNEI. The CDR3 extends over 15 amino acids. V gave up 8 bases and J gave up 5 bases; unmatched junction bases: 11. CDR3 in DNA: TGTGCCAGCGCGCGTCGGACAGGAACAAATGAAAAACTGTTTTTT. Translating it yields CASARRTGTNEKLFF. Variable domain in full (rest from reference TRBV2 and TRBJ1-4): EPEVTQTPSHQVTQMGQEVILRCVPISNHLYFYWYRQILGQKVEFLVSFYNNEISEKSEIFDDQFSVERPDGSNFTLKIRSTKLEDSAMYFCASARRTGTNEKLFFGSGTQLSVL.

The chain joins TRBV9 to TRBJ2-7; no clear D gene. This CDR3 spans 13 amino acids. Trimming removed 0 bases from V and 2 bases from J, with 6 bases in between. CDR1 and CDR2 from the germline V gene are SGDLS and YYNGEE. CDR3 sequence reads: CASSVDGTYEQYF. The CDR3 region has the DNA TGTGCCAGCAGCGTAGACGGTACCTACGAGCAGTACTTC.

J is TRBJ1-2 and V is TRBV7-9; the D gene is possibly TRBD1 (5 bases). Germline CDR1 and CDR2: SEHNR and FQNEAQ (reference sequence). Trimming removed 3 bases at V and 6 bases at J, with 11 bases between. This CDR3 comprises 13 residues. CDR3 DNA: TGTGCCAGCAGCTTCCCAGGGTTGGATGGCTACACCTTC. Amino acid sequence: CASSFPGLDGYTF.

This chain connects TRBV5-1 to TRBJ2-6; no clear D. CDR3 length: 15 residues. In germline, CDR1 is SGHRS, CDR2 YFSETQ. Trimming shortened V by 1 base and J by 0 bases, and 5 bases separated the two germline ends. CDR3 in amino acids: CASSLPGSGANVLTF. Here the CDR3 DNA reads TGCGCCAGCAGCTTGCCAGGCTCTGGGGCCAACGTCCTGACTTTC.

The chain couples TRBV6-1 to TRBJ2-1; D is uncertain. Trimming took off 7 bases at V and 5 bases at J, with 12 bases between the two ends. The length of the CDR3 is 13 residues. Germline assignment: CDR1 MNHNS and CDR2 SASEGT. CDR3 amino acids: CASTHVVDNEQFF. Here the CDR3 DNA reads TGTGCCAGCACCCATGTCGTAGACAATGAGCAGTTCTTC.

The chain couples TRBV4-1 to TRBJ2-7, with TRBD2 as a possible D gene (6 bases). V was shortened by 2 bases and J by 5 bases, with 16 bases between the two germline ends. Germline loops: CDR1 MGHRA, CDR2 YSYEKL. The CDR3 consists of 15 residues. The CDR3 sequence is CASSQTNAGTNEQYF. In DNA, the CDR3 is TGCGCCAGCAGCCAAACCAACGCGGGGACGAACGAGCAGTACTTC.

The chain is built from TRBV5-4 and TRBJ1-1, with a tentative D call TRBD1 (6 bases). V lost 1 base and J lost 4, with 11 bases in between. The CDR3 is 14 amino acids. Germline lookup yields CDR1 SGHNT and CDR2 YYREEE (reference sequence). In nucleotides, the CDR3 is TGTGCCAGCAGCTTGCAGGGGATCGGCACTGAAGCTTTCTTT. It yields the protein CASSLQGIGTEAFF. The whole variable domain, filled in from reference TRBV5-4 and TRBJ1-1, reads ETGVTQSPTHLIKTRGQQVTLRCSSQSGHNTVSWYQQALGQGPQFIFQYYREEENGRGNFPPRFSGLQFPNYSSELNVNALELDDSALYLCASSLQGIGTEAFFGQGTRLTVV.

J is TRBJ1-4 and V is TRBV18; TRBD1 aligns across 8 bases. CDR1 is KGHSH, CDR2 LQKENI, per germline. V shed 4 bases, J shed 5 bases, and the junction held 3 bases outside the gene matches. This CDR3 is built from 14 residues. CDR3 in DNA: TGTGCCAGCTCACGAACAGGGGGGAATGAAAAACTGTTTTTT. Translation gives CASSRTGGNEKLFF.

V usage is TRBV9 and J usage is TRBJ1-6; D unresolved. Germline CDR1 and CDR2: SGDLS and YYNGEE. The length of the CDR3 is 16 residues. Deletions cut 0 bases from V and 0 bases from J, with 7 bases between. The CDR3 DNA sequence: TGTGCCAGCAGCGTAGACACGGGCTCCTATAATTCACCCCTCCACTTT. It translates to CASSVDTGSYNSPLHF.

V and J are TRBV6-1 and TRBJ2-7; D not resolved. Looked up from germline, CDR1 is MNHNS and CDR2 is SASEGT. V was cut by 2 bases and J by 1 base, with 6 bases left in between. The CDR3 has 13 residues. The CDR3: CASSEYASYEQYF. CDR3 DNA sequence: TGTGCCAGCAGTGAATACGCGTCCTACGAGCAGTACTTC.

V and J are TRBV4-1 and TRBJ1-3; possible D gene TRBD1, 5 bases. The CDR3 has 15 amino acids. The ends were cut back, 1 base at V and 3 bases at J, with 10 bases in the middle. Germline assignment: CDR1 MGHRA and CDR2 YSYEKL. CDR3 protein: CASSQARGVGNTIYF. As DNA, the CDR3 is TGCGCCAGCAGCCAAGCCCGGGGGGTTGGAAACACCATATATTTT.

The V gene is TRBV7-2, the J gene TRBJ1-1; D gene ambiguous. This CDR3 comprises 13 residues. V lost 2 bases to trimming and J lost 1 base, with 5 bases between them. Germline lookup yields CDR1 SGHTA and CDR2 FQGNSA. Written as DNA, the CDR3 is TGTGCCAGCAGCTTATTCTGGAACACTGAAGCTTTCTTT. It is translated as CASSLFWNTEAFF.

J is TRBJ2-1 and V is TRBV28; a possible D gene is TRBD1 (5 bases). The V end was cut by 7 bases, the J end by 8 bases, with 18 bases between. CDR1 and CDR2 (germline): MDHEN, SYDVKM. The CDR3 spans 14 residues. The CDR3 DNA follows: TGTGCCAGCATTAGCCCGGGCAGGGCCGATGAGCAGTTCTTC. It translates to CASISPGRADEQFF.

V gene TRBV5-1 combines with J gene TRBJ2-2, with D hard to call. Germline CDR1 and CDR2: SGHRS and YFSETQ. V was shortened by 0 bases and J by 4 bases, with 10 bases between the two germline ends. The CDR3 extends over 15 amino acids. In DNA, the CDR3 is TGCGCCAGCAGCTTGGCCCCCCACAGCACCGGGGAGCTGTTTTTT. Its protein product is CASSLAPHSTGELFF.

The rearrangement joins TRBV6-4 to TRBJ2-5; the D gene is possibly TRBD1 (6 bases). CDR1 and CDR2 from the germline V gene are MRHNA and SNTAGT. The V end was cut by 3 bases, the J end by 5 bases, with 19 bases between. This CDR3 has 16 amino acids. CDR3 nucleotide sequence: TGTGCCAGCAGTGAGCGGCCAGGGGCCGGTCGGGAGACCCAGTACTTC. Amino acid sequence: CASSERPGAGRETQYF.

This chain links TRBV2 with TRBJ1-2, with no clear D. The CDR3 totals 13 residues. V lost 2 bases and J lost 2, with 6 bases in between. Germline V gene data show CDR1 as SNHLY and CDR2 as FYNNEI. Here the CDR3 DNA reads TGTGCCAGCAGTGAATTTCCCAACTATGGCTACACCTTC. Translated: CASSEFPNYGYTF.

This rearrangement joins TRBV28 to TRBJ1-5, with D unresolved. Germline V lookup: CDR1 MDHEN, CDR2 SYDVKM. With 1 base removed from V and 5 bases from J, the gap between germline ends came to 3 bases. The CDR3 sequence is 12 residues long. The CDR3 region is CASSLSDQPQHF. CDR3 DNA: TGTGCCAGCAGTTTATCAGATCAGCCCCAGCATTTT.

J is TRBJ2-5 and V is TRBV2; no clear D. V gave up 3 bases and J gave up 5 bases, with 10 bases separating them. This CDR3 is 13 amino acids long. Germline loops: CDR1 SNHLY, CDR2 FYNNEI. In DNA form, the CDR3 reads TGTGCCAGCAGTGATAGGGTCCGCGAGACCCAGTACTTC. Protein product: CASSDRVRETQYF.

The chain carries TRBV30 and TRBJ2-5; D might be TRBD1 (5 bases). The CDR3 spans 15 residues. Germline CDR1 GTSNPN, CDR2 SVGIG (reference sequence). Trimming stripped 0 bases from V and 0 bases from J, with 11 bases between. This CDR3 is CAWSVSGANQETQYF. The CDR3 DNA sequence: TGTGCCTGGAGTGTTTCTGGGGCCAACCAAGAGACCCAGTACTTC.

V usage is TRBV18 and J usage is TRBJ1-2; TRBD1 agrees at 8 bases. V shed 3 bases and J 0 bases; nucleotides not matched to a gene: 12. This CDR3 contains 18 residues. The germline V gene encodes CDR1 KGHSH and CDR2 LQKENI. CDR3: CASSPSHRGQGPNYGYTF. The CDR3 region has the DNA TGTGCCAGCTCACCGTCCCACCGCGGACAGGGTCCTAACTATGGCTACACCTTC.

The gene calls are TRBV28 and TRBJ2-7; TRBD2 matches 8 bases. This CDR3 region has 14 residues. V was pared by 6 bases and J by 5 bases, with 9 bases of the junction left unmatched. Per germline, CDR1 MDHEN and CDR2 SYDVKM. As DNA, the CDR3 is TGTGCCAGCAGCCCTACCGGGACTAGTAACGAGCAGTACTTC. This gives the protein CASSPTGTSNEQYF.

The rearrangement uses TRBV6-6 and TRBJ2-1; D is undetermined. Trimming took off 6 bases at V and 8 bases at J, with 8 bases between the two ends. Per germline, CDR1 MNHNY and CDR2 SVGAGI (reference sequence). The CDR3 length is 11 residues. The CDR3, as DNA: TGTGCCAGCAGCGGGCTAGATGAGCAGTTCTTC. Amino acid sequence: CASSGLDEQFF.

V usage is TRBV7-2 and J usage is TRBJ1-1; tentatively, D is TRBD1 (5 bases). Germline lookup yields CDR1 SGHTA and CDR2 FQGNSA. The V and J ends lost 5 bases and 6 bases respectively, with 13 bases between them. The CDR3 loop spans 13 amino acids. CDR3 sequence reads: CASSGGGVSEAFF. For the CDR3, the DNA is TGTGCCAGCAGCGGCGGGGGGGTCTCTGAAGCTTTCTTT.